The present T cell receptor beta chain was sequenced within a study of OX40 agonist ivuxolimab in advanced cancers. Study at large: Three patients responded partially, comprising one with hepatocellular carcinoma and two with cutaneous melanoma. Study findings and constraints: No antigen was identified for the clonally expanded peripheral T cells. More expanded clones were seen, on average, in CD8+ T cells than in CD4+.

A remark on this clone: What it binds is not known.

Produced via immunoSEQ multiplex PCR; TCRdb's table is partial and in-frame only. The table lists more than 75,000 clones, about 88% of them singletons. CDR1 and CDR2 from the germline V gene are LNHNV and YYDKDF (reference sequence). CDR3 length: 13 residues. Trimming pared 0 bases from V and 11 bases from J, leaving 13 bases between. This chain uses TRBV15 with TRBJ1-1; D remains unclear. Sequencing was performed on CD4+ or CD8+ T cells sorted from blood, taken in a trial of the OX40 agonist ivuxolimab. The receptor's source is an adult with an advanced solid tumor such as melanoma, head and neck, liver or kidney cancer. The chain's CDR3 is CATSRDGPGRAFF. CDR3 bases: TGTGCCACCAGCAGAGATGGGCCGGGTAGGGCTTTCTTT.